Shown below are 19 T cell receptor beta chains from a single sample sequenced in a study of T cell responses to AZD1222 COVID-19 vaccine. This table comes from immunoSEQ multiplex PCR, and its TCRdb copy is limited to in-frame clones, with some not included. This sample has about 110,000 clones; about 90% occur once, and the top ten carry around 8%. Sample: peripheral blood, taken 28 days after the second AZD1222 dose. The origin of the receptors is an adult who received the AZD1222 COVID-19 vaccine.

The J gene is TRBJ2-7, the V gene TRBV19, with TRBD1 as a possible D gene (6 bases). This CDR3 has 14 residues. Trimming removed 4 bases from V and 5 bases from J, with 15 bases in between. CDR1 and CDR2 from the germline V gene are LNHDA and SQIVND (reference sequence). The CDR3: CASSTSTGIHEQYF. The CDR3 nucleotides read TGTGCCAGTAGTACGTCGACAGGCATACACGAGCAGTACTTC.

The J gene is TRBJ1-2, the V gene TRBV19, with 10 bases that match TRBD1. The CDR3 extends over 15 amino acids. The germline CDR1 and CDR2 sequences are LNHDA and SQIVND (reference sequence). The ends lost 5 bases at V and 5 bases at J; junction bases unmatched: 8. DNA for the CDR3: TGTGCCAGTAGTCCCAGGACAGGGGGAGTTTATGGCTACACCTTC. This codes for CASSPRTGGVYGYTF.

The count of this clone is one. The rearrangement uses TRBV6-5 and TRBJ1-5; the match to TRBD1 covers 8 bases. V lost 7 bases and J lost 6; bases outside the gene matches: 8. Germline values: CDR1 MNHEY, CDR2 SVGAGI. The CDR3 totals 14 residues. CDR3 nucleotides: TGTGCCAGCATCCGACAGGGGAATGGTCAGCCCCAGCATTTT. It encodes CASIRQGNGQPQHF.

This clone showed up just a few times. The same CDR3 arises from other DNA sequences in this sample as well. The chain has TRBV4-1 and TRBJ1-3; unclear D gene. Germline CDR1 and CDR2: MGHRA and YSYEKL. The CDR3 consists of 15 residues. Between the trimmed V and J ends, which lost 1 base and 0 bases, there was a span of 7 bases. CDR3 loop: CASSQVGSSGNTIYF. The CDR3 DNA sequence: TGCGCCAGCAGCCAAGTGGGCAGCTCTGGAAACACCATATATTTT.

Comments on this clone: A read error may produce the germline difference seen at one junction end. The chain combines TRBV6-5 with TRBJ1-3, with D perhaps TRBD1 (5 bases). Germline CDR1 reads MNHEY; CDR2 reads SVGAGI. The CDR3 is 13 residues long. The DNA for the CDR3 is TGTGCCAGCAGTACAGGACCTGGGAACACCATATATTTT. Translated: CASSTGPGNTIYF.

This clone was detected only once. J is TRBJ2-7 and V is TRBV7-8, with D perhaps TRBD1 (6 bases). Trimming took off 5 bases at V and 7 bases at J, with 18 bases between the two ends. Germline CDR1 SGHVS, CDR2 FQNEAQ. This CDR3 has 14 amino acids. CDR3 DNA sequence: TGTGCCAGCAGCCGTCAGGGGCTATATACGGAGCAGTACTTC. Its translation: CASSRQGLYTEQYF. The variable domain in full, completed from reference TRBV7-8 and TRBJ2-7, reads GAGVSQSPRYKVAKRGQDVALRCDPISGHVSLFWYQQALGQGPEFLTYFQNEAQLDKSGLPSDRFFAERPEGSVSTLKIQRTQQEDSAVYLCASSRQGLYTEQYFGPGTRLTVT.

This chain joins TRBV7-2 and TRBJ1-4, with TRBD1 as a possible D gene (5 bases). CDR1 is SGHTA and CDR2 is FQGNSA in the germline V gene. The length of the CDR3 is 14 residues. V was clipped by 2 bases and J by 7 bases, with 11 bases between them. In nucleotides, the CDR3 is TGTGCCAGCAGCTTATCACAGGCGACTGAAAAACTGTTTTTT. It yields the protein CASSLSQATEKLFF.

The V and J genes are TRBV19 and TRBJ2-4, with 7 bases matching TRBD1. With V trimmed by 6 bases and J by 5 bases, 4 bases remained unmatched. In germline, CDR1 is LNHDA, CDR2 SQIVND (reference sequence). This CDR3 is built from 13 residues. Here the CDR3 reads CASRRDSQNIQYF. CDR3 nucleotide sequence: TGTGCCAGTAGGAGGGACAGCCAAAACATTCAGTACTTC. The entire variable domain, with the rest obtained from reference TRBV19 and TRBJ2-4, is as follows: DGGITQSPKYLFRKEGQNVTLSCEQNLNHDAMYWYRQDPGQGLRLIYYSQIVNDFQKGDIAEGYSVSREKKESFPLTVTSAQKNPTAFYLCASRRDSQNIQYFGAGTRLSVL.

The chain links TRBV7-9 to TRBJ2-6; D ambiguous. Per germline, CDR1 SEHNR and CDR2 FQNEAQ (reference sequence). The germline V and J ends were trimmed by 0 bases and 1 base, with 4 bases remaining between them. This CDR3 has 15 residues. The CDR3 nucleotides read TGTGCCAGCAGCTTAGCGGGGTCTGGGGCCAACGTCCTGACTTTC. Translating gives CASSLAGSGANVLTF.

CDR3 in DNA: TGTGCCAGCAGTTCCTTGCAGGGCCGTCAAGAGACCCAGTACTTC. It yields the protein CASSSLQGRQETQYF. This chain links TRBV28 with TRBJ2-5, with D possibly TRBD1 on 5 matching bases. V lost 4 bases to trimming and J lost 2 bases, with 14 bases between them. The CDR3 runs to 15 residues. CDR1 and CDR2 (germline): MDHEN, SYDVKM.

The V and J genes are TRBV5-4 and TRBJ2-3; D unresolved. The ends were cut back, 2 bases at V and 2 bases at J, with 9 bases in the middle. CDR1 is SGHNT, CDR2 YYREEE, per germline (reference sequence). This CDR3 is built from 14 residues. This chain's CDR3 is CASSFTPYTDTQYF. The CDR3 DNA sequence: TGTGCCAGCAGCTTCACCCCCTACACAGATACGCAGTATTTT.

This clone has a handful of counts. V usage is TRBV7-2 and J usage is TRBJ2-2; D is uncertain. Trimming cost V 4 bases and J 2 bases, with 14 bases left between them. This CDR3 comprises 16 residues. The germline CDR1 and CDR2 sequences are SGHTA and FQGNSA. CDR3 amino acids: CASSSAGGYNTGELFF. In DNA, the CDR3 is TGTGCCAGCAGCTCTGCTGGCGGATACAACACCGGGGAGCTGTTTTTT.

V gene TRBV6-5 combines with J gene TRBJ1-4; D uncertain. V was trimmed by 6 bases and J by 4 bases, leaving 15 bases between them. Germline V lookup: CDR1 MNHEY, CDR2 SVGAGI. The CDR3 has 15 residues. DNA of the CDR3: TGTGCCAGCAGCCTAGACCGGGTCCTTAATGAAAAACTGTTTTTT. Its protein is CASSLDRVLNEKLFF.

This chain links TRBV27 with TRBJ1-1; D may be TRBD1 (5 bases). This CDR3 is 15 amino acids long. The germline CDR1 and CDR2 sequences are MNHEY and SMNVEV (reference sequence). V was clipped by 5 bases and J by 10 bases, with 23 bases between them. CDR3 protein: CASSLQTGFTSGAFF. In DNA, the CDR3 is TGTGCCAGCAGTCTACAAACAGGATTCACTTCAGGAGCTTTCTTT.

This sequence joins TRBV4-1 and TRBJ2-7; 10 positions match TRBD1. This CDR3 spans 16 amino acids. Germline V gives CDR1 MGHRA, CDR2 YSYEKL. The ends lost 0 bases at V and 3 bases at J; junction bases unmatched: 5. CDR3 in DNA: TGCGCCAGCAGCCAAGATAGGGGGACAGGGGTCTACGAGCAGTACTTC. Encoded protein: CASSQDRGTGVYEQYF.

This clone has a single count. This chain connects TRBV5-1 to TRBJ1-1; 8 bases are shared with TRBD1. Trimming cost V 4 bases and J 0 bases; bases outside gene matches: 8. The CDR3 length is 16 residues. CDR1 is SGHRS and CDR2 is YFSETQ in the germline V gene. CDR3 coding DNA: TGCGCCAGCAGCCTACAGGGGGGAAGCATGAACACTGAAGCTTTCTTT. This translates into CASSLQGGSMNTEAFF.

This chain joins TRBV7-6 and TRBJ1-4; no reliable D call. Germline V gives CDR1 SGHVS, CDR2 FNYEAQ. The V gene lost 2 bases and the J gene lost 8 bases, with 9 bases spanning the gap. This CDR3 is 13 amino acids long. The CDR3 protein is CASSLTGTEKLFF. CDR3 nucleotide sequence: TGTGCCAGCAGCTTAACGGGCACCGAAAAACTGTTTTTT.

This clone was detected only once. This chain connects TRBV19 to TRBJ1-6; no clear D. Trimming left V 8 bases short and J 0 bases short, with 17 bases between. CDR3 length equals 17 residues. Germline V gene lookup returns CDR1 LNHDA and CDR2 SQIVND (reference sequence). CDR3 amino acids: CASRGVGSSSYNSPLHF. As DNA, the CDR3 is TGTGCCAGTCGCGGGGTCGGATCGAGCTCCTATAATTCACCCCTCCACTTT.

This clone appeared once. The chain combines TRBV28 with TRBJ2-1; TRBD2 is a possible D gene (6 bases). Per germline, CDR1 MDHEN and CDR2 SYDVKM. The CDR3 covers 16 residues. V shed 10 bases and J shed 9 bases, with 28 bases lying between them. CDR3 DNA: TGTGCCATCGCCCCAGACCCGGGACTTGGAAAGGGTGAGCAGTTCTTC. Translation: CAIAPDPGLGKGEQFF. The whole variable domain, remainder taken from reference TRBV28 and TRBJ2-1, is DVKVTQSSRYLVKRTGEKVFLECVQDMDHENMFWYRQDPGLGLRLIYFSYDVKMKEKGDIPEGYSVSREKKERFSLILESASTNQTSMYLCAIAPDPGLGKGEQFFGPGTRLTVL.